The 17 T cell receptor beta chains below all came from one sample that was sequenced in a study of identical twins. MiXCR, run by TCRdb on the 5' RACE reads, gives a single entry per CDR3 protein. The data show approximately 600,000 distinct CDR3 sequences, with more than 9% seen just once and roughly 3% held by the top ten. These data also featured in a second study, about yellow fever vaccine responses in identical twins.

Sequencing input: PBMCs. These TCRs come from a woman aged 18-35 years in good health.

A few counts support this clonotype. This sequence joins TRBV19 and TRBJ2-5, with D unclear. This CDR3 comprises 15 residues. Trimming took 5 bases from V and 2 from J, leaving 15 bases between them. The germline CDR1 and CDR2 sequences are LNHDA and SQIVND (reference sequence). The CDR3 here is CASSSTLAVQETQYF. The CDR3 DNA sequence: TGTGCCAGTAGTTCCACCTTGGCGGTACAAGAGACCCAGTACTTC.

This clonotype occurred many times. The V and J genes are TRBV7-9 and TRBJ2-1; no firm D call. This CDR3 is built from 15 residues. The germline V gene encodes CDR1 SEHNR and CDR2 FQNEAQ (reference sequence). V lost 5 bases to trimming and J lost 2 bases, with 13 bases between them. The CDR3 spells CASSLRRATYNEQFF. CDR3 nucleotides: TGTGCCAGCAGCCTTCGCCGGGCCACCTACAATGAGCAGTTCTTC.

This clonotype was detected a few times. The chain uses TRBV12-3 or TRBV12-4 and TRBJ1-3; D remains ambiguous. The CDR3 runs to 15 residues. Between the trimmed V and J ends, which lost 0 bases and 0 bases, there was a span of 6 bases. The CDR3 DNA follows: TGTGCCAGCAGTTTAGCTTCTAGCTCTGGAAACACCATATATTTT. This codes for CASSLASSSGNTIYF.

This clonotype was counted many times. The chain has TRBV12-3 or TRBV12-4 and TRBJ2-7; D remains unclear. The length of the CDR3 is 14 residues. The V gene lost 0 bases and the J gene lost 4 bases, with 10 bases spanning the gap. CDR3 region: CASSLAGRIYEQYF. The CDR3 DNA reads TGTGCCAGCAGTTTAGCTGGACGGATTTACGAGCAGTACTTC.

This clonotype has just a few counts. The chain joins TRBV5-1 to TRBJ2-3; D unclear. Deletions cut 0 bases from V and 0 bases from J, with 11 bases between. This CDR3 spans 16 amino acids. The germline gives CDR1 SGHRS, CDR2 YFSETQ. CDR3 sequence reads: CASSLGSAASTDTQYF. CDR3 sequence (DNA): TGCGCCAGCAGCTTGGGATCGGCGGCGAGCACAGATACGCAGTATTTT.

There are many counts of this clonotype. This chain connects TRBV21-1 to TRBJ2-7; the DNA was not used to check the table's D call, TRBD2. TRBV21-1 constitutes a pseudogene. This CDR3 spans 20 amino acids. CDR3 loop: CATSPPQVAVRGRPSYEQYF. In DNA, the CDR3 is TGTGCCACTAGCCCCCCTCAAGTAGCAGTTAGAGGGAGGCCCTCCTACGAGCAGTACTTC.

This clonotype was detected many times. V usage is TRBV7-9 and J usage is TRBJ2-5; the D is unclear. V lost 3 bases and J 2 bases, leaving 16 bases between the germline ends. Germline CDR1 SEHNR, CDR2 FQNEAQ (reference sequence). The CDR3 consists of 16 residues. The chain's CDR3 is CASSFLTPEWQETQYF. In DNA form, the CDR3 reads TGTGCCAGCAGCTTTCTGACACCCGAGTGGCAAGAGACCCAGTACTTC.

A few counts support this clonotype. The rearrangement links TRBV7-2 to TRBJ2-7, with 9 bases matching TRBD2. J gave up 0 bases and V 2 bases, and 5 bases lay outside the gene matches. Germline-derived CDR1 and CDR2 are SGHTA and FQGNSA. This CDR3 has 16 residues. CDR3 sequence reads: CASSLTGTSSSYEQYF. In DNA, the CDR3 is TGTGCCAGCAGCTTAACAGGGACTAGCTCCTCCTACGAGCAGTACTTC.

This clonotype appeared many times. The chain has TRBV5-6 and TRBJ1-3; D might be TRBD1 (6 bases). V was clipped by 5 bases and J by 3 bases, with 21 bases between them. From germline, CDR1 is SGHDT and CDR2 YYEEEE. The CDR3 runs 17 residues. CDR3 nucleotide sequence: TGTGCCAGCAGACTCCCTCGATCGGGGGCGAGTGGAAACACCATATATTTT. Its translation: CASRLPRSGASGNTIYF.

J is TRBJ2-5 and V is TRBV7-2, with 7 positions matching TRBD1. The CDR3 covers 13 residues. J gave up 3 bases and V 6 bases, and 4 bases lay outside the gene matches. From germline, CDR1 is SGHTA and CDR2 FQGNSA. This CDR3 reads CASRYTGEETQYF. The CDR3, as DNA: TGTGCCAGCAGATATACAGGGGAAGAGACCCAGTACTTC.

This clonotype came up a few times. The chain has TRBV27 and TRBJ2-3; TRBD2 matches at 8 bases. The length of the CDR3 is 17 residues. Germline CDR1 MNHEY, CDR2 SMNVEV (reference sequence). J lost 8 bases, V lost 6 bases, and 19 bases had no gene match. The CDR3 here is CASSRLGSGRGLGTQYF. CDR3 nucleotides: TGTGCCAGCAGCCGTTTGGGCAGCGGGAGAGGGTTGGGTACGCAGTATTTT.

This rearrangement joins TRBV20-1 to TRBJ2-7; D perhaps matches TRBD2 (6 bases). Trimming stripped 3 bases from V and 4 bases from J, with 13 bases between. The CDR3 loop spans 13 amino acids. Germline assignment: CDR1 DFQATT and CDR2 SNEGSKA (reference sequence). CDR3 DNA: TGCAGTGCTAGCGGGGACTCTGGGTACGAGCAGTACTTC. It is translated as CSASGDSGYEQYF.

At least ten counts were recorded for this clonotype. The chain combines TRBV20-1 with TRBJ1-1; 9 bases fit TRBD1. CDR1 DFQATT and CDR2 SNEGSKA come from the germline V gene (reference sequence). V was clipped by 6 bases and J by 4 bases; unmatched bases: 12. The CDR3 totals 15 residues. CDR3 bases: TGCAGTGCCCTCCGGGACAGGGTATTTTTCACTGAAGCTTTCTTT. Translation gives CSALRDRVFFTEAFF.

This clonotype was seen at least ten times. The CDR3 spells CASSHLDSLYGYTF. The DNA for the CDR3 is TGTGCCAGCAGCCACCTTGACAGCCTCTATGGCTACACCTTC. The chain combines TRBV3-1 with TRBJ1-2; possible D gene TRBD1, 5 bases. There are 14 residues in the CDR3. Trimming pared 3 bases from V and 4 bases from J, leaving 12 bases between. CDR1 is LGHDT and CDR2 is YNNKEL in the germline V gene (reference sequence).

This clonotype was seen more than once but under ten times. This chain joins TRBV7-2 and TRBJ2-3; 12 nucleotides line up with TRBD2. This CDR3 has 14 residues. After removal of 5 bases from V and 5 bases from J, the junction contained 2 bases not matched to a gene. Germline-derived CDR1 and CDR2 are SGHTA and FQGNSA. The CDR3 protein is CASSQTSGRDTQYF. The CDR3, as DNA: TGTGCCAGCAGCCAGACTAGCGGGAGAGATACGCAGTATTTT.

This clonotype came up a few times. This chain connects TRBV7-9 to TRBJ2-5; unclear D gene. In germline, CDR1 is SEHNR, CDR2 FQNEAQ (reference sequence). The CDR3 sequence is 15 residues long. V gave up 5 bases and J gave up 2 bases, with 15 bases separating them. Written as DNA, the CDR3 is TGTGCCAGCAGCCTATCGACGGCGAATCAAGAGACCCAGTACTTC. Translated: CASSLSTANQETQYF.

The CDR3 spells CASSEIRGSSYDTQYF. In DNA form, the CDR3 reads TGTGCCAGCAGTGAAATCAGAGGGAGTTCATATGATACGCAGTATTTT. The V and J genes are TRBV2 and TRBJ2-3; D is possibly TRBD2 (5 bases). Germline V gives CDR1 SNHLY, CDR2 FYNNEI. With 2 bases removed from V and 6 bases from J, the gap between germline ends came to 18 bases. The CDR3 extends over 16 amino acids.